Listed here are 10 T cell receptor beta chains from one sample, sequenced in a study of control samples from healthy donors and cancer patients. This table comes from immunoSEQ multiplex PCR, and its TCRdb copy is limited to in-frame clones, with some not included. Of about 120,000 clones in the sample, roughly nine tenths are singletons; the top ten hold 1.1%. The sample was PBMCs. These receptors all come from a woman in her forties or fifties with colorectal cancer.

As DNA, the CDR3 is TGTGCCAGCAGCTCAGCGACAGGGCCGAGCTCCTACAATGAGCAGTTCTTC. Encoded protein: CASSSATGPSSYNEQFF. The chain combines TRBV5-8 with TRBJ2-1, with TRBD1 matching over 7 bases. The CDR3 has 17 amino acids. V was clipped by 3 bases and J by 0 bases; unmatched bases: 9. Germline V gene sequence: CDR1 SGHTS, CDR2 YDEGEE.

V is TRBV18 and J is TRBJ2-6; D is possibly TRBD2 (6 bases). The germline CDR1 and CDR2 sequences are KGHSH and LQKENI. The V gene lost 2 bases and the J gene lost 0 bases, with 14 bases spanning the gap. The CDR3 runs to 18 residues. CDR3 protein: CASSPASGLNSGANVLTF. The DNA of the CDR3 is TGTGCCAGCTCACCAGCCTCGGGACTCAACTCTGGGGCCAACGTCCTGACTTTC.

This clone has more than one count but fewer than ten. CDR3 amino acids: CAISESGSNQPQHF. In nucleotides, the CDR3 is TGTGCCATCAGTGAGTCAGGTAGCAATCAGCCCCAGCATTTT. The J gene is TRBJ1-5, the V gene TRBV10-3; D is unresolved. The CDR3 consists of 14 residues. Deletions cut 0 bases from V and 0 bases from J, with 3 bases between. Germline CDR1 ENHRY, CDR2 SYGVKD.

The chain couples TRBV6-5 to TRBJ1-1; possible D gene TRBD1, 5 bases. Trimming pared 7 bases from V and 3 bases from J, leaving 12 bases between. Germline CDR1 reads MNHEY; CDR2 reads SVGAGI. CDR3 length: 13 residues. As DNA, the CDR3 is TGTGCCAGCACCACGGGACGAGACACTGAAGCTTTCTTT. Translated, it gives CASTTGRDTEAFF.

The chain is built from TRBV6-7 and TRBJ1-5; the match to TRBD1 covers 11 bases. TRBV6-7 is marked as an open reading frame, function uncertain. Germline trimming cut 5 bases from V and 6 bases from J; bases unmatched to any gene: 6. The CDR3 consists of 15 residues. The CDR3 protein is CASSLGQGAFQPQHF. CDR3 DNA sequence: TGTGCCAGCAGTCTCGGACAGGGGGCTTTTCAGCCCCAGCATTTT.

This chain connects TRBV6-5 to TRBJ1-3; D gene ambiguous. The CDR3 runs to 13 residues. Germline V gene sequence: CDR1 MNHEY, CDR2 SVGAGI. V lost 6 bases and J lost 0, with 6 bases in between. Here the CDR3 DNA reads TGTGCCAGCAGGACCAGCTCTGGAAACACCATATATTTT. Its protein is CASRTSSGNTIYF.

The chain couples TRBV29-1 to TRBJ2-2; no clear D. The V end lost 6 bases, the J end lost 5 bases, and 16 bases lay between the germline ends. The CDR3 has 14 residues. Germline V gene data show CDR1 as SQVTM and CDR2 as ANQGSEA. The CDR3 is CSVKKWEPTGELFF. The CDR3 nucleotides are TGCAGCGTGAAAAAGTGGGAACCGACCGGGGAGCTGTTTTTT.

The V gene is TRBV5-4, the J gene TRBJ1-1; 7 positions agree with TRBD1. Germline assignment: CDR1 SGHNT and CDR2 YYREEE (reference sequence). V lost 4 bases and J lost 11; bases outside the gene matches: 14. The CDR3 totals 14 residues. CDR3 protein: CASSATGTAGFAFF. CDR3 bases: TGTGCCAGCAGCGCGACCGGGACAGCCGGTTTCGCTTTCTTT.

V and J are TRBV6-5 and TRBJ1-1; a possible D gene is TRBD1 (6 bases). Per the germline V gene, CDR1 is MNHEY and CDR2 is SVGAGI. This CDR3 region has 13 residues. V gave up 5 bases and J gave up 2 bases, with 9 bases separating them. The CDR3 loop reads CASSRQENTEAFF. The CDR3 DNA sequence: TGTGCCAGCAGTCGACAGGAAAACACTGAAGCTTTCTTT.

This rearrangement joins TRBV18 to TRBJ2-2; TRBD1 agrees at 7 bases. The germline V gene has CDR1 KGHSH and CDR2 LQKENI. The CDR3 runs to 16 residues. The J segment lost 0 bases and the V segment lost 2 bases, leaving 3 bases of the junction unmatched. The CDR3 DNA sequence: TGTGCCAGCTCACCAAAGCAGGGGGCGAACACCGGGGAGCTGTTTTTT. This translates into CASSPKQGANTGELFF.